These 18 T cell receptor beta chains originate from one sample sequenced in a study of OX40 agonist ivuxolimab in advanced cancers. Sequenced by immunoSEQ multiplex PCR; TCRdb stores in-frame clones only, minus some. The table records fewer than 40,000 clones, about four fifths of them present only once. Sequenced here: CD4+ or CD8+ T cells sorted from blood, sampled in a trial of the OX40 agonist ivuxolimab. The receptors were gathered from an adult with an advanced solid tumor such as melanoma, head and neck, liver or kidney cancer.

The CDR3 sequence: CAISGQTYIGNTIYF. Here the CDR3 DNA reads TGTGCCATCAGTGGCCAAACATATATTGGAAACACCATATATTTT. The gene calls are TRBV10-3 and TRBJ1-3, with D uncertain. In germline, CDR1 is ENHRY, CDR2 SYGVKD. The CDR3 sequence is 15 residues long. V shed 4 bases and J shed 3 bases, with 13 bases lying between them.

V gene TRBV28 combines with J gene TRBJ2-6; unclear D gene. The V end was cut by 2 bases, the J end by 2 bases, with 7 bases between. Germline V gene lookup returns CDR1 MDHEN and CDR2 SYDVKM. The CDR3 runs 15 residues. Written as DNA, the CDR3 is TGTGCCAGCAGTTTAAAGGCAGCTGGGGCCAACGTCCTGACTTTC. Protein sequence: CASSLKAAGANVLTF.

The chain employs TRBV5-8 and TRBJ2-7; 8 positions match TRBD2. CDR3 length: 13 amino acids. CDR1 and CDR2 (germline): SGHTS, YDEGEE. Losses at the gene ends were 5 bases for V and 1 base for J; bases not matched to a gene: 2. Here the CDR3 DNA reads TGTGCCAGCAGTCGCGGGGGGTCCTACGAGCAGTACTTC. Its protein is CASSRGGSYEQYF.

This clone has more than one count but fewer than ten. This rearrangement joins TRBV5-5 to TRBJ2-7; D is ambiguous. CDR1 is SGHKS and CDR2 is YYEKEE in the germline V gene (reference sequence). V lost 4 bases, J lost 2 bases, and 16 bases lay in between. This CDR3 region has 15 residues. The CDR3 nucleotides read TGTGCCAGCAGCCACCGGGCAGGTGGCCCCTACGAGCAGTACTTC. Its translation is CASSHRAGGPYEQYF.

J is TRBJ2-7 and V is TRBV28; D is undetermined. V was trimmed by 6 bases and J by 0 bases, leaving 12 bases between them. Germline CDR1 MDHEN, CDR2 SYDVKM. The CDR3 is made up of 14 amino acids. The CDR3 loop reads CASSLIPPSYEQYF. For the CDR3, the DNA is TGTGCCAGCAGCCTTATTCCGCCCTCCTACGAGCAGTACTTC.

The rearrangement links TRBV27 to TRBJ2-1; D possibly corresponds to TRBD2 (7 bases). Germline loops: CDR1 MNHEY, CDR2 SMNVEV (reference sequence). Trimming cost V 4 bases and J 7 bases, with 14 bases left between them. The CDR3 spans 14 residues. In nucleotides, the CDR3 is TGTGCCAGCAGTTGGGGGGGGCGCGGGAATGAGCAGTTCTTC. This gives the protein CASSWGGRGNEQFF.

The rearrangement uses TRBV18 and TRBJ1-1, with D tentatively TRBD1 (6 bases). Trimming removed 5 bases from V and 6 bases from J, with 22 bases in between. CDR1 and CDR2 (germline): KGHSH, LQKENI. This CDR3 region has 16 residues. The CDR3 DNA sequence: TGTGCCAGCTCAAAAGAGGGTCCAGGGGCTGGGTCTGAAGCTTTCTTT. Translating gives CASSKEGPGAGSEAFF.

The chain employs TRBV15 and TRBJ2-1; the D is unclear. From germline, CDR1 is LNHNV and CDR2 YYDKDF (reference sequence). The CDR3 runs to 12 residues. Trimming took 3 bases from V and 8 from J, leaving 8 bases between them. CDR3 in DNA: TGTGCCACCAGCAGGCCCGGATATGAGCAGTTCTTC. Protein product: CATSRPGYEQFF. The variable domain in full, with the rest retrieved from reference TRBV15 and TRBJ2-1, is DAMVIQNPRYQVTQFGKPVTLSCSQTLNHNVMYWYQQKSSQAPKLLFHYYDKDFNNEADTPDNFQSRRPNTSFCFLDIRSPGLGDTAMYLCATSRPGYEQFFGPGTRLTVL.

This chain joins TRBV2 and TRBJ2-1; TRBD1 matches 11 bases. Germline CDR1 reads SNHLY; CDR2 reads FYNNEI. J gave up 2 bases and V 3 bases, and 3 bases lay outside the gene matches. The CDR3 length is 16 residues. The CDR3 DNA is TGTGCCAGCAGTGATTTGGGACAGGGGGCCTACAATGAGCAGTTCTTC. Its translation: CASSDLGQGAYNEQFF.

This chain links TRBV9 with TRBJ2-2; the D is unclear. Germline V gene data show CDR1 as SGDLS and CDR2 as YYNGEE. Trimming took off 3 bases at V and 3 bases at J, with 6 bases between the two ends. The CDR3 has 13 residues. CDR3 protein: CASSATYTGELFF. The CDR3 DNA reads TGTGCCAGCAGCGCCACCTACACCGGGGAGCTGTTTTTT.

The rearrangement links TRBV28 to TRBJ2-1; possibly TRBD1 for D (6 bases). This CDR3 region has 15 residues. V gave up 5 bases and J gave up 5 bases, with 16 bases separating them. The germline V gene encodes CDR1 MDHEN and CDR2 SYDVKM. CDR3 DNA: TGTGCCAGCAGTCCGCCCTGGGGGCGTAACAATGAGCAGTTCTTC. This gives the protein CASSPPWGRNNEQFF.

The chain employs TRBV7-8 and TRBJ1-1; D is unresolved. There are 11 residues in the CDR3. The V end was cut by 5 bases, the J end by 6 bases, with 7 bases between. CDR1 and CDR2 (germline): SGHVS, FQNEAQ. This chain's CDR3 is CASSPTPEAFF. In DNA form, the CDR3 reads TGTGCCAGCAGCCCCACTCCTGAAGCTTTCTTT.

The rearrangement joins TRBV6-1 to TRBJ2-1, with 11 bases identical to TRBD2. The CDR3 runs 14 residues. CDR1 is MNHNS, CDR2 SASEGT, per germline. V lost 6 bases and J lost 6; bases outside the gene matches: 4. The DNA for the CDR3 is TGTGCCAGCAGGCCAGGGACTAGCGGCAATGAGCAGTTCTTC. It specifies CASRPGTSGNEQFF.

The chain has TRBV2 and TRBJ1-5, with D possibly being TRBD1 (5 bases). The germline gives CDR1 SNHLY, CDR2 FYNNEI. Trimming stripped 7 bases from V and 4 bases from J, with 14 bases between. The CDR3 contains 14 residues. The CDR3 region is CASNNLDRNQPQHF. The CDR3 coding sequence is TGTGCCAGCAACAACCTCGACAGAAATCAGCCCCAGCATTTT.

The chain employs TRBV2 and TRBJ1-1, with D possibly matching TRBD1 (5 bases). V was pared by 4 bases and J by 2 bases, with 8 bases between. Germline V gives CDR1 SNHLY, CDR2 FYNNEI. The CDR3 totals 13 residues. In DNA form, the CDR3 reads TGTGCCAGCAGTGCAGGGTTTAACACTGAAGCTTTCTTT. Encoded protein: CASSAGFNTEAFF.

This chain connects TRBV5-1 to TRBJ2-5, with D perhaps TRBD1 (5 bases). Germline V gene lookup returns CDR1 SGHRS and CDR2 YFSETQ. The V end was cut by 2 bases, the J end by 0 bases, with 5 bases between. There are 13 residues in the CDR3. CDR3 residues: CASSLGDQETQYF. CDR3 coding DNA: TGCGCCAGCAGCTTAGGGGACCAAGAGACCCAGTACTTC.

This clone was counted once. V is TRBV6-1 and J is TRBJ2-1, with TRBD2 identical over 7 bases. The CDR3 sequence is 13 residues long. The germline gives CDR1 MNHNS, CDR2 SASEGT. The J segment lost 15 bases and the V segment lost 2 bases, leaving 10 bases of the junction unmatched. The CDR3 DNA is TGTGCCAGCAGTGAATTGGGCGGGCGGGGGAGGTTCTTC. It encodes CASSELGGRGRFF.

The rearrangement uses TRBV6-1 and TRBJ1-1; D perhaps matches TRBD1 (6 bases). CDR1 is MNHNS, CDR2 SASEGT, per germline. V was trimmed by 7 bases and J by 0 bases, leaving 15 bases between them. CDR3 length: 15 residues. The CDR3 sequence is CASMDSLSLNTEAFF. The DNA of the CDR3 is TGTGCCAGCATGGACAGTCTCTCCCTGAACACTGAAGCTTTCTTT.